Below, 8 T cell receptor beta chains from the same sample are listed, as sequenced in a study of identical twins. TCRdb passed the 5' RACE reads through MiXCR, listing each CDR3 protein once. Among 400,000 to 500,000 distinct CDR3 sequences listed, roughly 13% were seen once. These same records also appear under a second study, on yellow fever vaccine responses in identical twins.

Input material: CD4+ T cells sorted from blood. Receptor source: a young woman in good health.

The chain carries TRBV6-1 and TRBJ2-3, with a possible D match to TRBD1 (7 bases). Germline V gives CDR1 MNHNS, CDR2 SASEGT. The CDR3 sequence is 16 residues long. The DNA for the CDR3 is TGTGCAGTTGGGCAGGGGGGTTTGGTTGGCCCAGATACGCAGTATTTT. Amino acid sequence: CAVGQGGLVGPDTQYF.

V is TRBV4-1 and J is TRBJ2-1, with D tentatively TRBD1 or TRBD2 (5 bases each). V was shortened by 3 bases and J by 5 bases, with 17 bases between the two germline ends. The CDR3 consists of 16 residues. Germline V gene sequence: CDR1 MGHRA, CDR2 YSYEKL. The CDR3 reads CASSQSTGTDHNEQFF. For the CDR3, the DNA is TGCGCCAGCAGCCAGTCAACCGGGACGGACCACAATGAGCAGTTCTTC.

V gene TRBV7-2 combines with J gene TRBJ2-1; 14 bases are a match to TRBD2. Germline loops: CDR1 SGHTA, CDR2 FQGNSA. The CDR3 is 16 residues long. The V segment lost 4 bases and the J segment 9 bases; nucleotides outside the gene matches: 8. The CDR3 region has the DNA TGTGCCAGCAGCTCCGGGACTAGCGGGAGTGGTGGTGAGCAGTTCTTC. It is translated as CASSSGTSGSGGEQFF. The variable domain in full, completed from reference TRBV7-2 and TRBJ2-1, reads GAGVSQSPSNKVTEKGKDVELRCDPISGHTALYWYRQSLGQGLEFLIYFQGNSAPDKSGLPSDRFSAERTGGSVSTLTIQRTQQEDSAVYLCASSSGTSGSGGEQFFGPGTRLTVL.

This clonotype occurred a few times. The gene calls are TRBV29-1 and TRBJ2-6; TRBD1 or TRBD2 may be the D gene (6 bases each). The CDR3 covers 14 residues. Germline-derived CDR1 and CDR2 are SQVTM and ANQGSEA. V was cut by 6 bases and J by 1 base, with 10 bases left in between. The CDR3 sequence: CSVGGGSGANVLTF. The CDR3 DNA follows: TGCAGCGTCGGAGGGGGTTCTGGGGCCAACGTCCTGACTTTC.

This clonotype was recorded many times. The V and J genes are TRBV7-2 and TRBJ2-5; possibly TRBD1 for D (5 bases). CDR1 is SGHTA, CDR2 FQGNSA, per germline. V was cut by 2 bases and J by 4 bases, with 5 bases left in between. The CDR3 has 12 residues. CDR3 coding DNA: TGTGCCAGCAGCTTACAGGGAGAGACCCAGTACTTC. Protein: CASSLQGETQYF.

In this sample, this clonotype turned up many times. This chain joins TRBV7-2 and TRBJ2-1; 10 bases are shared with TRBD2. Trimming at V came to 3 bases and at J to 4 bases, leaving 6 bases not matched to a gene. The germline CDR1 and CDR2 sequences are SGHTA and FQGNSA. The CDR3 totals 16 residues. As DNA, the CDR3 is TGTGCCAGCAGCTTCCGACTAGCGGGCTTTTACAATGAGCAGTTCTTC. Its translation: CASSFRLAGFYNEQFF.

This clonotype was seen a few times. This chain joins TRBV28 and TRBJ2-3, with TRBD2 as a possible D gene (6 bases). V was pared by 2 bases and J by 7 bases, with 16 bases between. Germline assignment: CDR1 MDHEN and CDR2 SYDVKM. The CDR3 is 15 residues long. CDR3 region: CASSLGGQPINTQYF. The CDR3 DNA follows: TGTGCCAGCAGTTTAGGAGGGCAGCCAATTAATACGCAGTATTTT. Drawing the rest from reference TRBV28 and TRBJ2-3, the complete variable domain is DVKVTQSSRYLVKRTGEKVFLECVQDMDHENMFWYRQDPGLGLRLIYFSYDVKMKEKGDIPEGYSVSREKKERFSLILESASTNQTSMYLCASSLGGQPINTQYFGPGTRLTVL.

This chain connects TRBV30 to TRBJ2-2, with D perhaps being TRBD1 or TRBD2 (5 bases each). V was pared by 2 bases and J by 0 bases, with 7 bases between. Germline V lookup: CDR1 GTSNPN, CDR2 SVGIG (reference sequence). This CDR3 has 14 residues. The CDR3 coding sequence is TGTGCCTGGAGTCGGGGCGCGAACACCGGGGAGCTGTTTTTT. Translating gives CAWSRGANTGELFF. Combining the CDR3 with reference TRBV30 and TRBJ2-2 gives the whole variable domain SQTIHQWPATLVQPVGSPLSLECTVEGTSNPNLYWYRQAAGRGLQLLFYSVGIGQISSEVPQNLSASRPQDRQFILSSKKLLLSDSGFYLCAWSRGANTGELFFGEGSRLTVL.